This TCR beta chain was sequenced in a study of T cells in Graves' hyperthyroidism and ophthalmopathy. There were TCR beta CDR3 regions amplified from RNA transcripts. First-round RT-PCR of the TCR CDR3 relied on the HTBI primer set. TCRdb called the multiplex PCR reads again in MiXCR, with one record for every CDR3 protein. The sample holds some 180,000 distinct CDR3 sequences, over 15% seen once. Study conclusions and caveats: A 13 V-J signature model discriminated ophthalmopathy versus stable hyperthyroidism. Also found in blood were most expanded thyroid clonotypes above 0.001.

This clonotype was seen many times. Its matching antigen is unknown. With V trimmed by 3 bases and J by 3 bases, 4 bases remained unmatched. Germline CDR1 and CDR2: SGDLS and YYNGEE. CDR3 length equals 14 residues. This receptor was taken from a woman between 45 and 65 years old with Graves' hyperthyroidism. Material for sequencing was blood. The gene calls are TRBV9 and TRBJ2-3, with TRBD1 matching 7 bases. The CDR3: CASSDRQGTDTQYF. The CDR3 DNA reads TGTGCCAGCAGCGATCGACAGGGTACAGATACGCAGTATTTT.